One sample yielded the 16 T cell receptor beta chains listed below, sequenced in a study of T-cell reconstitution after alpha-beta-depleted transplantation in children. Unique molecular identifiers were built into the TCRbeta library. TCRdb processed the PCR reads anew with MiXCR; each CDR3 protein has one entry. The top ten hold 5% to 7% of the sample, which has over 200,000 distinct CDR3 sequences, roughly 9% seen once. The material was PBMCs from the stem cell graft donor, obtained from the stem cell graft. The origin of the receptors is a human donor who donated a stem cell graft to a child with acute lymphoblastic leukemia.

This sequence joins TRBV7-2 and TRBJ2-1, with D perhaps given as TRBD1 or TRBD2 (5 bases each). Germline V gene lookup returns CDR1 SGHTA and CDR2 FQGNSA. The CDR3 contains 15 residues. V was clipped by 1 base and J by 5 bases, with 12 bases between them. CDR3 coding DNA: TGTGCCAGCAGCTTAGGGACACTAGGGGACAATGAGCAGTTCTTC. Residues: CASSLGTLGDNEQFF.

The table lists this clonotype with many counts. The J gene is TRBJ2-3, the V gene TRBV4-1; TRBD2 aligns across 9 bases. The CDR3 loop spans 15 amino acids. Trimming cost V 2 bases and J 3 bases; bases outside gene matches: 3. Germline loops: CDR1 MGHRA, CDR2 YSYEKL. CDR3 sequence (DNA): TGCGCCAGCAGCCAACTAGCGGGGACGACAGATACGCAGTATTTT. Translating it yields CASSQLAGTTDTQYF.

This chain joins TRBV5-1 and TRBJ2-5, with TRBD2 matching 7 bases. The CDR3 sequence is 14 residues long. Germline lookup yields CDR1 SGHRS and CDR2 YFSETQ. Germline trimming cut 0 bases from V and 5 bases from J; bases unmatched to any gene: 4. In DNA form, the CDR3 reads TGCGCCAGCAGCTTGGGTACTAGCGAGGAGACCCAGTACTTC. Protein product: CASSLGTSEETQYF.

This chain joins TRBV20-1 and TRBJ1-3; D is ambiguous. This CDR3 is 15 amino acids long. Germline V gives CDR1 DFQATT, CDR2 SNEGSKA (reference sequence). Deletions cut 2 bases from V and 4 bases from J, with 15 bases between. In DNA form, the CDR3 reads TGCAGTGCTAGAAATAGGGAGTCTGGAGGAAACACCATATATTTT. It is translated as CSARNRESGGNTIYF.

This clonotype appeared a few times. The CDR3 reads CASSLARQRYNEQFF. The DNA of the CDR3 is TGTGCCAGCAGCTTAGCGCGACAGAGATACAATGAGCAGTTCTTC. This chain connects TRBV7-2 to TRBJ2-1; D is possibly TRBD1 (5 bases). V shed 0 bases and J shed 4 bases, with 10 bases lying between them. CDR3 length: 15 residues. CDR1 and CDR2 from the germline V gene are SGHTA and FQGNSA.

The table lists this clonotype with a few counts. The chain has TRBV18 and TRBJ1-3; D gene unclear. CDR3 length: 17 residues. Germline CDR1 KGHSH, CDR2 LQKENI. Trimming pared 2 bases from V and 0 bases from J, leaving 14 bases between. As DNA, the CDR3 is TGTGCCAGCTCACCAGTACAAGGGCCACGCTCTGGAAACACCATATATTTT. Amino acid sequence: CASSPVQGPRSGNTIYF.

Many counts were recorded for this clonotype. The chain is built from TRBV7-9 and TRBJ1-2; D unclear. The CDR3 is 17 amino acids. With 11 bases removed from V and 2 bases from J, the gap between germline ends came to 27 bases. Germline assignment: CDR1 SEHNR and CDR2 FQNEAQ (reference sequence). CDR3 region: CAGLLAVFSLSNYGYTF. The CDR3 nucleotides read TGTGCCGGACTCCTCGCGGTTTTCAGCTTGTCCAACTATGGCTACACCTTC.

There are a few counts of this clonotype. The chain has TRBV12-3 or TRBV12-4 and TRBJ1-5; D is ambiguous. Trimming cost V 5 bases and J 5 bases, with 13 bases left between them. The CDR3 has 14 amino acids. The CDR3 region is CASSLGSRDQPQHF. In nucleotides, the CDR3 is TGTGCCAGCAGTCTAGGGTCGCGGGATCAGCCCCAGCATTTT.

This clonotype was seen a few times. The CDR3 bases are TGTGCCAGTACCGAAGGGCGACAGCCTGGGGAAGAGACCCAGTACTTC. Protein: CASTEGRQPGEETQYF. The rearrangement links TRBV27 to TRBJ2-5, with D tentatively TRBD1 (5 bases). Germline V gene lookup returns CDR1 MNHEY and CDR2 SMNVEV (reference sequence). Trimming took off 9 bases at V and 3 bases at J, with 23 bases between the two ends. This CDR3 spans 16 amino acids.

This clonotype has a count of ten or more. V is TRBV20-1 and J is TRBJ1-6; D not resolved. Germline V gene data show CDR1 as DFQATT and CDR2 as SNEGSKA (reference sequence). The CDR3 loop spans 15 amino acids. Trimming stripped 6 bases from V and 9 bases from J, with 21 bases between. The CDR3 sequence is CSATPSGRGSSPLHF. The CDR3 DNA reads TGCAGTGCGACCCCTTCAGGCCGGGGTTCTTCACCCCTCCACTTT.

This clonotype was detected ten times or more. The chain joins TRBV12-3 or TRBV12-4 to TRBJ2-3, with D perhaps matching TRBD2 (5 bases). V was trimmed by 2 bases and J by 3 bases, leaving 6 bases between them. The CDR3 spans 13 residues. CDR3 in DNA: TGTGCCAGCAGTTTAAGGGAGACAGATACGCAGTATTTT. As protein: CASSLRETDTQYF.

In its sample, this clonotype was seen a few times. The chain uses TRBV11-2 and TRBJ1-4; no firm D call. V lost 2 bases, J lost 8 bases, and 3 bases lay in between. Germline V gene data show CDR1 as SGHAT and CDR2 as FQNNGV. This CDR3 has 11 amino acids. CDR3 sequence reads: CASSLSEKLFF. Written as DNA, the CDR3 is TGTGCCAGCAGCTTATCAGAAAAACTGTTTTTT.

There are a few counts of this clonotype. The chain employs TRBV5-1 and TRBJ2-7, with 7 bases aligning to TRBD1. The V segment lost 4 bases and the J segment 2 bases; nucleotides outside the gene matches: 6. The germline gives CDR1 SGHRS, CDR2 YFSETQ. CDR3 length: 14 amino acids. CDR3 residues: CASSDTTGPYEQYF. Here the CDR3 DNA reads TGCGCCAGCAGCGATACGACAGGGCCCTACGAGCAGTACTTC.

In this sample, this clonotype turned up many times. The rearrangement links TRBV29-1 to TRBJ2-1, with 10 bases that match TRBD1. V lost 3 bases to trimming and J lost 7 bases; unmatched junction nucleotides: 6. This CDR3 region has 14 residues. Germline CDR1 and CDR2: SQVTM and ANQGSEA. CDR3 loop: CSVEGDRGINEQFF. The CDR3 coding sequence is TGCAGCGTTGAGGGGGACAGGGGAATAAATGAGCAGTTCTTC.

This sequence joins TRBV29-1 and TRBJ1-1; D uncertain. Germline assignment: CDR1 SQVTM and CDR2 ANQGSEA. The CDR3 spans 14 residues. With 3 bases removed from V and 5 bases from J, the gap between germline ends came to 16 bases. CDR3 loop: CSVEPGPIGTEAFF. DNA of the CDR3: TGCAGCGTTGAGCCCGGCCCTATTGGGACTGAAGCTTTCTTT.

CDR3 sequence reads: CASGGTLGLNTEAFF. Here the CDR3 DNA reads TGTGCCTCGGGGGGGACTCTCGGCCTGAACACTGAAGCTTTCTTT. This chain connects TRBV30 to TRBJ1-1; weak D call: TRBD1 (5 bases). This CDR3 is built from 15 residues. Trimming cost V 7 bases and J 0 bases, with 18 bases left between them. Germline V gene data show CDR1 as GTSNPN and CDR2 as SVGIG (reference sequence).